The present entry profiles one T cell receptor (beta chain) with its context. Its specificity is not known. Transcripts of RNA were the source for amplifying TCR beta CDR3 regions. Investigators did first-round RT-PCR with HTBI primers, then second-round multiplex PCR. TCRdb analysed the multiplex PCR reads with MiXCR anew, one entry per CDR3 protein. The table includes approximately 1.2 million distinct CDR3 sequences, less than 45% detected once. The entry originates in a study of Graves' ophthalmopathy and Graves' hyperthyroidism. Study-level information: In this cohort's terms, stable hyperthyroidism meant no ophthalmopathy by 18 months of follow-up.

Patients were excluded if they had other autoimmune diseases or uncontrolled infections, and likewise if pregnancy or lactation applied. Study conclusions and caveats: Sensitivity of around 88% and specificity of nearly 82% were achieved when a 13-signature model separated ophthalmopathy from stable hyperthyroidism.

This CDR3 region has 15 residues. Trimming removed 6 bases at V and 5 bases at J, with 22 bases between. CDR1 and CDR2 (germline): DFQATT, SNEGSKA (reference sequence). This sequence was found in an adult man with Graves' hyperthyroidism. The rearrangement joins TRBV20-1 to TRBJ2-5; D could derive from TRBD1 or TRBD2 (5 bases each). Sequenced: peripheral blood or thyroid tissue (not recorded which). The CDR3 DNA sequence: TGCAGTGCGATAAAGCCGGGACCCCCTTGGGAGACCCAGTACTTC. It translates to CSAIKPGPPWETQYF.